This note documents a single T cell receptor beta chain sequence. This CDR3 region has 13 residues. V gave up 5 bases and J gave up 5 bases, with 12 bases separating them. The source of the sample is a study of blood T cell repertoires in COVID-19. Study summary: COVID-19 samples collected from the United States, Italy and Spain covered acute and convalescent phases.

Assay used: immunoSEQ multiplex PCR; TCRdb lists only in-frame clones, some missing. The table records roughly 230,000 clones, approximately 83% of them present only once. The clonotype comes from a man in his forties or fifties with active or convalescent COVID-19. Sequenced input: peripheral blood. The J gene is TRBJ1-1, the V gene TRBV12-3 or TRBV12-4, with D hard to call. CDR3 protein: CASSARSGTEAFF. The DNA for the CDR3 is TGTGCCAGCAGTGCGCGGAGTGGGACTGAAGCTTTCTTT.